Listed below are T cell receptor beta chains from one sample, sequenced in a study of graft-versus-host responses after intestinal transplantation. Profiled with immunoSEQ multiplex PCR; TCRdb holds only in-frame clones, not every one. The data contain roughly 92,000 clones, about 87% of them seen just once; the ten biggest clones take up roughly 0.3%. These receptors have no known antigen. The sequences come from unstimulated CD4+ T cells sorted from spleen or lymph node cells, collected before transplant. These receptors came from a human donor who was the organ donor for an intestinal transplant. CDR3s include the opening cysteine and the closing phenylalanine or tryptophan. The D gene is left open where the match is weak. Not all rows give a size; the values are once, few, many and, for expanded clones, a class.

d_gene: -; j_gene: TRBJ2-5; abundance: -; v_gene: TRBV18; CDR3aa: CASSRSFRGQETQYF; CDR3nt: TGTGCCAGCTCACGCTCTTTTCGGGGGCAAGAGACCCAGTACTTC
d_gene: -; j_gene: TRBJ1-1; abundance: -; v_gene: TRBV7-3; CDR3aa: CASSALHRRPYTEAFF; CDR3nt: TGTGCCAGCAGCGCCTTACATCGGAGACCCTACACTGAAGCTTTCTTT
d_gene: TRBD2; j_gene: TRBJ2-1; abundance: -; v_gene: TRBV4-1; CDR3aa: CASSQESVAGALEQFF; CDR3nt: TGCGCCAGCAGCCAAGAGTCGGTAGCGGGGGCCCTTGAGCAGTTCTTC
d_gene: TRBD2; j_gene: TRBJ2-1; abundance: -; v_gene: TRBV5-1; CDR3aa: CASSLLAGINEQFF; CDR3nt: TGCGCCAGCAGCTTACTAGCGGGTATCAATGAGCAGTTCTTC
d_gene: -; j_gene: TRBJ1-4; abundance: -; v_gene: TRBV12-5; CDR3aa: CASARGGTTNEKLFF; CDR3nt: TGTGCTAGTGCCCGAGGGGGAACAACTAATGAAAAACTGTTTTTT
d_gene: TRBD2; j_gene: TRBJ2-1; abundance: -; v_gene: TRBV7-6; CDR3aa: CASRRTSGDYNEQFF; CDR3nt: TGTGCCAGCAGGCGGACTAGCGGGGATTACAATGAGCAGTTCTTC
d_gene: -; j_gene: TRBJ1-2; abundance: -; v_gene: TRBV28; CDR3aa: CASSLPYRAYGYTF; CDR3nt: TGTGCCAGCAGTCTACCCTACAGGGCCTATGGCTACACCTTC
d_gene: -; j_gene: TRBJ2-1; abundance: -; v_gene: TRBV11-2; CDR3aa: CASSRGTAQFF; CDR3nt: TGTGCCAGCAGCCGGGGGACGGCACAGTTCTTC
d_gene: TRBD2; j_gene: TRBJ2-1; abundance: -; v_gene: TRBV5-1; CDR3aa: CASSLASGGNEQFF; CDR3nt: TGCGCCAGCAGCTTGGCTAGCGGGGGCAATGAGCAGTTCTTC
d_gene: TRBD1; j_gene: TRBJ1-1; abundance: -; v_gene: TRBV7-9; CDR3aa: CASSLRSGQADAEAFF; CDR3nt: TGTGCCAGCAGCTTAAGATCCGGACAGGCAGACGCTGAAGCTTTCTTT
d_gene: TRBD1; j_gene: TRBJ2-7; abundance: -; v_gene: TRBV7-2; CDR3aa: CASSSPTGTGRYLEQYF; CDR3nt: TGTGCCAGCAGCTCCCCGACCGGGACAGGGAGGTACCTCGAGCAGTACTTC
d_gene: -; j_gene: TRBJ1-6; abundance: -; v_gene: TRBV2; CDR3aa: CASSERVTGRNSPLHF; CDR3nt: TGTGCCAGCAGTGAGAGGGTGACAGGCAGGAATTCACCCCTCCACTTT
d_gene: TRBD2; j_gene: TRBJ2-1; abundance: -; v_gene: TRBV5-3; CDR3aa: CARSQRESPYNEQFF; CDR3nt: TGTGCCAGAAGCCAGCGGGAAAGTCCCTACAATGAGCAGTTCTTC
d_gene: -; j_gene: TRBJ1-3; abundance: -; v_gene: TRBV18; CDR3aa: CASSPDSGGTGNTIYF; CDR3nt: TGTGCCAGCTCACCGGACAGTGGTGGAACTGGAAACACCATATATTTT
d_gene: TRBD2; j_gene: TRBJ2-3; abundance: -; v_gene: TRBV28; CDR3aa: CASRGLAGGWTDTQYF; CDR3nt: TGTGCCAGCAGGGGACTAGCGGGAGGTTGGACAGATACGCAGTATTTT
d_gene: -; j_gene: TRBJ1-2; abundance: few; v_gene: TRBV29-1; CDR3aa: CSVGLVAVSAGYTF; CDR3nt: TGCAGCGTTGGGCTAGTGGCCGTCTCAGCTGGCTACACCTTC
d_gene: TRBD2; j_gene: TRBJ2-5; abundance: -; v_gene: TRBV6-5; CDR3aa: CASSRTSGVQETQYF; CDR3nt: TGTGCCAGCAGTCGGACTAGCGGGGTCCAAGAGACCCAGTACTTC